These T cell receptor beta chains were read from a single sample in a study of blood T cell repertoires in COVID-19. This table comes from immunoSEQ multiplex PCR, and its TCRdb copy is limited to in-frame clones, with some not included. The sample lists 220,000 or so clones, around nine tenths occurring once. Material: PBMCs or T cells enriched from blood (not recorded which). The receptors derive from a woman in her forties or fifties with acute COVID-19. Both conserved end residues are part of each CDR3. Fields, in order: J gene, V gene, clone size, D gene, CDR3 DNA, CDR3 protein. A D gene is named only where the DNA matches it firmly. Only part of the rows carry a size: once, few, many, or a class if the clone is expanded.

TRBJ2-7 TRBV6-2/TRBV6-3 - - TGTGCCAGCAGTCACCTGACTAGTGGCGAGCAGTACTTC CASSHLTSGEQYF
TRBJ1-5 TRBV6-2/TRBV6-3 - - TGTGCCAGCAGTTTCCAGGGCGCTAGCAATCAGCCCCAGCATTTT CASSFQGASNQPQHF
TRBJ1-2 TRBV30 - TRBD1 TGTGCCTGGAGCATCGGACAGGATGGCTACACCTTC CAWSIGQDGYTF
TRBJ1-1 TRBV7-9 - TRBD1 TGTGCCAGCAGCTTAGGACAGGGCGAGAACACTGAAGCTTTCTTT CASSLGQGENTEAFF
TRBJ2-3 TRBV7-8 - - TGTGCCAGCAGCCCGATAGGAGGGCTAAGGGGCACAGATACGCAGTATTTT CASSPIGGLRGTDTQYF
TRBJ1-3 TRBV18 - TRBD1 TGTGCCAGCTCACCAGGGACAGGGCGTCGAAACACCATATATTTT CASSPGTGRRNTIYF
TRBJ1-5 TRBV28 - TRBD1 TGTGCCAGCAGTGGCCCGGACAGGATTGATGACCCCGCCCGAATCCAGCATTTT CASSGPDRIDDPARIQHF
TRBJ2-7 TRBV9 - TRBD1 TGTGCCAGCAGCGTAGGGGTAGGGGGCGGGTACTACGAGCAGTACTTC CASSVGVGGGYYEQYF
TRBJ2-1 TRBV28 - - TGTGCCAGCAGTCCCCTCGAGGCAGCTGAGCAGTTCTTC CASSPLEAAEQFF
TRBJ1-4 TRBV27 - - TGTGCCAGCAGAACCTACATTCTGGGACTTAATGAAAAACTGTTTTTT CASRTYILGLNEKLFF
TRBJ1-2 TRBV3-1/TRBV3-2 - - TGTGCCAGCAGCCGCCCCAGGGCCCAGATATATGGCTACACCTTC CASSRPRAQIYGYTF
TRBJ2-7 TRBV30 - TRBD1 TGTGCCTGGAGTGTACGGGACAGGCGGGACGAGCAGTACTTC CAWSVRDRRDEQYF
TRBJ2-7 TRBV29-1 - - TGCAGCGTTGGGGAGAGCAAGTGGGGAGAGCAGTACTTC CSVGESKWGEQYF
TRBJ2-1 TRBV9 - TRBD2 TGTGCCAGCAGCGTAGTTCTAGCGGGAGTCCATGAGCAGTTCTTC CASSVVLAGVHEQFF
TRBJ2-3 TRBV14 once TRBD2 TGTGCCAGCAGCCAAGAAGCGGCCAATGGACTAGCGGGAGTTCGAGGGACAGATACGCAGTATTTT CASSQEAANGLAGVRGTDTQYF
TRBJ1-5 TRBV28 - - TGTGCCAGCAGTTTCCCCGGGAGGTTCCATAGCAATCAGCCCCAGCATTTT CASSFPGRFHSNQPQHF
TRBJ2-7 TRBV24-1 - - TGTGCCACCAGTGACGGGACATCCTACGAGCAGTACTTC CATSDGTSYEQYF
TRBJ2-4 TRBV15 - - TGTGCCACCAGCAGAGATCATCCTAGCGCCCACATTCAGTACTTC CATSRDHPSAHIQYF
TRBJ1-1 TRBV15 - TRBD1 TGTGCCACCAGCACCCGGGACAGGGATATGAACACTGAAGCTTTCTTT CATSTRDRDMNTEAFF
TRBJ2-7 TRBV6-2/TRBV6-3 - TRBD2 TGTGCCAGCAGTTCGACTAGCGGGGCCTTCTACGAGCAGTACTTC CASSSTSGAFYEQYF
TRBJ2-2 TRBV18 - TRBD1 TGTGCCAGCTCACCGGGACAGGAGAACACCGGGGAGCTGTTTTTT CASSPGQENTGELFF
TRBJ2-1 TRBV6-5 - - TGTGCCAGCATGGGTTCTAGGCCCCCTAGCAATGAGCAGTTCTTC CASMGSRPPSNEQFF
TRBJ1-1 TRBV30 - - TGTGCCTGGAGCCGCGGGACCGAAGCTTTCTTT CAWSRGTEAFF
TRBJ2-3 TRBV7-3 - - TGTGCCAGCAGCTTACTACCAACTAGCACAGATACGCAGTATTTT CASSLLPTSTDTQYF
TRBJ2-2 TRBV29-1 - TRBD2 TGCAGCGTGGGCAGACTAGCGGGGGCCGGGGAGCTGTTTTTT CSVGRLAGAGELFF
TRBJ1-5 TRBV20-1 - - TGCAGTGCTAGTCGGGGAACAGGGAAGGATCAGCCCCAGCATTTT CSASRGTGKDQPQHF
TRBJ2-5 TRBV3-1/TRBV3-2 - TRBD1 TGTGCCAGCAGCCGTGACAGGGGGTTAAAGACCCAGTACTTC CASSRDRGLKTQYF